This TCR beta chain was sequenced during a study of T cell responses to AZD1222 COVID-19 vaccine. Study observations and caveats: Spike-specific TCR depth and breadth grew after two AZD1222 doses. In a largely white British group with more females than males, clonal diversity was possibly underestimated. Repertoires were sampled only after the peak T cell response.

Remarks on this clone: Antigen specificity is unknown.

The table came from immunoSEQ multiplex PCR; TCRdb's copy has only in-frame clones and leaves some out. The sample includes over 100,000 clones, around nine tenths of them seen just once. The germline gives CDR1 SEHNR, CDR2 FQNEAQ (reference sequence). The CDR3 is 14 amino acids. Unmatched junction bases numbered 4, after V lost 1 base and J lost 7 bases. This sequence was found in an adult in good health. The material sequenced was peripheral blood, taken on day 0 of AZD1222 vaccination. The V call is TRBV7-9, the J call TRBJ2-1; 7 bases fit TRBD2. CDR3 sequence (DNA): TGTGCCAGCAGCTTAGGGACTAGTCAGAATGAGCAGTTCTTC. Translating gives CASSLGTSQNEQFF.